What follows is one T cell receptor beta chain and its context. This sample was included in a study of OX40 agonist ivuxolimab in advanced cancers. On the study more broadly: Averaging 60 years in age, with a range of about 23 to 79, the cohort was 65% to 90% male. Partial responses, seen in three patients, involved one hepatocellular carcinoma and two cutaneous melanomas.

Excluded were patients having autoimmune disease history or systemic immunosuppression. This CDR3 has 14 residues. The germline gives CDR1 MDHEN, CDR2 SYDVKM. The V end lost 3 bases, the J end lost 1 base, and 7 bases lay between the germline ends. Repertoires were generated with immunoSEQ multiplex PCR, while TCRdb's copy carries only in-frame clones and drops some. The table lists tens of thousands of clones, around 89% of them singletons. This sample comprised CD4+ or CD8+ T cells sorted from blood, obtained in a trial of the OX40 agonist ivuxolimab. This clonotype originated in an adult with an advanced solid tumor such as melanoma, head and neck, liver or kidney cancer. The chain employs TRBV28 and TRBJ2-1, with a weak D call TRBD2 (6 bases). In DNA form, the CDR3 reads TGTGCCAGCAGTTTGGAGGGGTCCTACAATGAGCAGTTCTTC. Translated, it gives CASSLEGSYNEQFF.